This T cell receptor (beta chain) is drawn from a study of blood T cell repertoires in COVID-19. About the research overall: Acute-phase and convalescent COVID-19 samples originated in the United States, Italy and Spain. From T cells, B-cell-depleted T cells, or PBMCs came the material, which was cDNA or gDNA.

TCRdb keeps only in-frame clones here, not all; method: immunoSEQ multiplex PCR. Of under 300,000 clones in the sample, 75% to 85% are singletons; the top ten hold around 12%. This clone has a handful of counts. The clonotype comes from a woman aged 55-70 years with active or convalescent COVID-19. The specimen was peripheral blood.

CDR3 sequence (DNA): TGTGCCAGCAGTACCCGACAGCCTCTAGCCAAAAACATTCAGTACTTC. This encodes CASSTRQPLAKNIQYF. The chain employs TRBV2 and TRBJ2-4; possible D gene TRBD1, 5 bases. CDR1 and CDR2 (germline): SNHLY, FYNNEI. V lost 5 bases to trimming and J lost 0 bases, with 14 bases between them. This CDR3 contains 16 residues.